One sample yielded the 32 T cell receptor beta chains listed below, sequenced in a study of blood T cell repertoires in COVID-19. The repertoire was sequenced with immunoSEQ multiplex PCR; TCRdb's copy has only in-frame clones and lacks some. The sample has more than 65,000 clones, about four fifths seen once. The sequenced sample consisted of peripheral blood. These receptors were taken from a woman in her seventies with acute or convalescent COVID-19.

This clone was seen only a few times. J is TRBJ2-3 and V is TRBV9, with D possibly TRBD2 on 6 matching bases. Looked up from germline, CDR1 is SGDLS and CDR2 is YYNGEE. There are 15 residues in the CDR3. V was trimmed by 7 bases and J by 2 bases, leaving 17 bases between them. The CDR3 region is CASRKSGLLTDTQYF. Written as DNA, the CDR3 is TGTGCCAGCCGAAAAAGCGGGCTACTCACAGATACGCAGTATTTT.

This clone has just a few counts. This chain connects TRBV4-2 to TRBJ1-2, with D maybe TRBD1 (6 bases). CDR1 and CDR2 from the germline V gene are LGHNA and YNFKEQ. Trimming shortened V by 2 bases and J by 8 bases, and 21 bases separated the two germline ends. The CDR3 is 16 amino acids. CDR3 protein: CASSQTEGGFARGYTF. The CDR3 DNA follows: TGTGCCAGCAGCCAAACTGAAGGGGGTTTTGCGCGAGGCTACACCTTC.

The V call is TRBV11-2, the J call TRBJ1-5; D gene unclear. Trimming removed 1 base at V and 5 bases at J, with 6 bases between. Germline V lookup: CDR1 SGHAT, CDR2 FQNNGV. This CDR3 comprises 13 residues. The CDR3: CASSLGGYQPQHF. DNA of the CDR3: TGTGCCAGCAGCTTAGGCGGGTATCAGCCCCAGCATTTT.

The chain employs TRBV7-9 and TRBJ2-1, with D perhaps TRBD2 (6 bases). V was pared by 5 bases and J by 4 bases, with 15 bases between. The CDR3 loop spans 15 amino acids. Germline V lookup: CDR1 SEHNR, CDR2 FQNEAQ (reference sequence). CDR3 sequence reads: CASSPNSGQYNEQFF. In DNA form, the CDR3 reads TGTGCCAGCAGCCCCAATAGCGGACAATACAATGAGCAGTTCTTC.

This chain joins TRBV19 and TRBJ2-1, with TRBD1 as a possible D gene (5 bases). Deletions cut 3 bases from V and 2 bases from J, with 11 bases between. In germline, CDR1 is LNHDA, CDR2 SQIVND (reference sequence). The CDR3 is 15 residues long. Here the CDR3 reads CASSMIRQPYNEQFF. Written as DNA, the CDR3 is TGTGCCAGTAGTATGATACGACAGCCCTACAATGAGCAGTTCTTC.

CDR3 amino acids: CASSQSRDSSGNTIYF. Written as DNA, the CDR3 is TGTGCCAGCAGCCAATCGCGGGACTCCTCTGGAAACACCATATATTTT. The gene calls are TRBV3-1 (or the pseudogene TRBV3-2) and TRBJ1-3, with a possible D match to TRBD1 (5 bases). Looked up from germline, CDR1 is LGHDT and CDR2 is YNNKEL (reference sequence). V was shortened by 2 bases and J by 0 bases, with 11 bases between the two germline ends. The CDR3 has 16 residues.

J is TRBJ2-5 and V is TRBV10-2; TRBD2 matches at 7 bases. The J segment lost 1 base and the V segment lost 0 bases, leaving 11 bases of the junction unmatched. The CDR3 totals 18 residues. Per germline, CDR1 WSHSY and CDR2 SAAADI. CDR3 DNA sequence: TGCGCCAGCAGTGAGTCGACTCCCAGTCTAGCGGCCCAAGAGACCCAGTACTTC. This gives the protein CASSESTPSLAAQETQYF.

This clone was detected once. The chain carries TRBV5-1 and TRBJ2-2; 7 positions agree with TRBD1. The CDR3 covers 15 residues. The trim removed 0 bases at V and 4 bases at J, leaving 3 bases unmatched. Looked up from germline, CDR1 is SGHRS and CDR2 is YFSETQ. The CDR3, as DNA: TGCGCCAGCAGCTTGGGACAGGGTGTCACCGGGGAGCTGTTTTTT. This codes for CASSLGQGVTGELFF.

This clone is a singleton in its sample. The V and J genes are TRBV5-1 and TRBJ1-3; maybe TRBD1 (5 bases). The CDR3 contains 16 residues. The V gene lost 3 bases and the J gene lost 9 bases, with 22 bases spanning the gap. CDR1 SGHRS and CDR2 YFSETQ come from the germline V gene. CDR3 sequence: CASSSGRGLEEGTIYF. CDR3 coding DNA: TGCGCCAGCAGCTCAGGACGGGGCCTAGAGGAGGGCACCATATATTTT.

The J gene is TRBJ1-6, the V gene TRBV24-1, with a possible D match to TRBD1 (6 bases). Trimming shortened V by 3 bases and J by 4 bases, and 12 bases separated the two germline ends. The CDR3 runs to 16 residues. The germline gives CDR1 KGHDR, CDR2 SFDVKD. CDR3 residues: CATSDQGLGYNSPLHF. The CDR3 nucleotides read TGTGCCACCAGTGATCAGGGGCTCGGGTATAATTCACCCCTCCACTTT.

At least ten counts were recorded for this clone. This rearrangement joins TRBV27 to TRBJ2-1; TRBD2 aligns across 7 bases. Trimming removed 8 bases from V and 8 bases from J; junction bases left unmatched: 18. The CDR3 length is 16 residues. Germline V lookup: CDR1 MNHEY, CDR2 SMNVEV (reference sequence). CDR3: CASGPISGGRADEQFF. For the CDR3, the DNA is TGTGCCAGCGGTCCCATTAGCGGAGGGAGGGCCGATGAGCAGTTCTTC.

This clone has just a few counts. The chain is built from TRBV6-4 and TRBJ1-5; 9 positions agree with TRBD1. The CDR3 sequence is 14 residues long. Germline CDR1 and CDR2: MRHNA and SNTAGT. The J segment lost 7 bases and the V segment lost 6 bases, leaving 7 bases of the junction unmatched. CDR3 sequence reads: CASSRTGVGQPQHF. The CDR3, as DNA: TGTGCCAGCAGCAGGACAGGGGTAGGGCAGCCCCAGCATTTT.

The chain combines TRBV19 with TRBJ1-2; no reliable D call. V was clipped by 7 bases and J by 8 bases, with 23 bases between them. The CDR3 sequence is 15 residues long. CDR1 and CDR2 from the germline V gene are LNHDA and SQIVND (reference sequence). The CDR3 protein is CASTKVGLDTEGYTF. CDR3 nucleotide sequence: TGTGCCAGTACCAAGGTTGGGTTAGATACAGAAGGCTACACCTTC.

This chain joins TRBV28 and TRBJ2-1; weak D call: TRBD2 (6 bases). The ends were cut back, 2 bases at V and 1 base at J, with 12 bases in the middle. The CDR3 runs 16 residues. Germline V gene data show CDR1 as MDHEN and CDR2 as SYDVKM. In DNA form, the CDR3 reads TGTGCCAGCAGTTTACCTAGCGACATTTCCTACAATGAGCAGTTCTTC. This encodes CASSLPSDISYNEQFF.

The chain employs TRBV30 and TRBJ2-2; D possibly corresponds to TRBD2 (5 bases). Trimming took 2 bases from V and 7 from J, leaving 14 bases between them. The germline CDR1 and CDR2 sequences are GTSNPN and SVGIG (reference sequence). The CDR3 loop spans 14 amino acids. As DNA, the CDR3 is TGTGCCTGGAGTTGGTCGGGGAAGGGCGGGGAGCTGTTTTTT. Translating gives CAWSWSGKGGELFF. Combining the CDR3 with reference TRBV30 and TRBJ2-2 gives the whole variable domain SQTIHQWPATLVQPVGSPLSLECTVEGTSNPNLYWYRQAAGRGLQLLFYSVGIGQISSEVPQNLSASRPQDRQFILSSKKLLLSDSGFYLCAWSWSGKGGELFFGEGSRLTVL.

The gene calls are TRBV14 and TRBJ2-7; 8 nucleotides match TRBD1. The germline V gene encodes CDR1 SGHDN and CDR2 FVKESK. V was pared by 4 bases and J by 4 bases, with 9 bases of the junction left unmatched. This CDR3 is 15 amino acids long. The CDR3 sequence is CASSPLAGDRYEQYF. The CDR3 DNA sequence: TGTGCCAGCAGCCCCCTGGCAGGGGACAGGTACGAGCAGTACTTC. Full variable domain (outside the CDR3, taken from reference TRBV14 and TRBJ2-7): EAGVTQFPSHSVIEKGQTVTLRCDPISGHDNLYWYRRVMGKEIKFLLHFVKESKQDESGMPNNRFLAERTGGTYSTLKVQPAELEDSGVYFCASSPLAGDRYEQYFGPGTRLTVT.

The gene calls are TRBV6-6 and TRBJ2-5; possible D gene TRBD2, 6 bases. The V end was cut by 7 bases, the J end by 2 bases, with 14 bases between. The CDR3 extends over 14 amino acids. Germline-derived CDR1 and CDR2 are MNHNY and SVGAGI (reference sequence). The CDR3 reads CASKEVAVQETQYF. In DNA form, the CDR3 reads TGTGCCAGCAAGGAGGTAGCGGTGCAAGAGACCCAGTACTTC.

The chain is built from TRBV5-4 and TRBJ2-3; weak D call: TRBD1 (5 bases). Germline assignment: CDR1 SGHNT and CDR2 YYREEE (reference sequence). This CDR3 is built from 13 residues. Trimming took 1 base from V and 4 from J, leaving 7 bases between them. In DNA form, the CDR3 reads TGTGCCAGCAGCTTGACAGGAGCAGATACGCAGTATTTT. It is translated as CASSLTGADTQYF.

This clone has only a few counts. The chain recombines TRBV19 with TRBJ1-2; no definite D call. The V gene's germline CDR1 is LNHDA and CDR2 SQIVND (reference sequence). The CDR3 extends over 12 amino acids. Trimming shortened V by 7 bases and J by 6 bases, and 12 bases separated the two germline ends. CDR3 nucleotide sequence: TGTGCCAGTACCGAAGCCGGGGATGGCTACACCTTC. This translates into CASTEAGDGYTF.

The chain is built from TRBV3-1 (or the pseudogene TRBV3-2) and TRBJ2-1, with a weak D call TRBD2 (6 bases). V lost 6 bases and J lost 7, with 13 bases in between. Germline-derived CDR1 and CDR2 are LGHDT and YNNKEL (reference sequence). The CDR3 length is 13 residues. CDR3 nucleotide sequence: TGTGCCAGCAGTCTTTCTGGAGGGAATGAGCAGTTCTTC. Translation: CASSLSGGNEQFF.

Only a few counts were recorded for this clone. The gene calls are TRBV19 and TRBJ2-3; 8 bases align to TRBD1. J gave up 1 base and V 9 bases, and 9 bases lay outside the gene matches. In germline, CDR1 is LNHDA, CDR2 SQIVND (reference sequence). CDR3 length: 15 residues. The CDR3 sequence is CARIKDRVCTDTQYF. In DNA, the CDR3 is TGTGCCAGAATAAAGGACAGGGTGTGCACAGATACGCAGTATTTT.

V gene TRBV7-9 combines with J gene TRBJ1-4; 10 bases agree with TRBD1. With 5 bases clipped from V and 5 bases from J, the junction kept 8 bases outside the gene matches. The CDR3 has 16 amino acids. The germline V gene has CDR1 SEHNR and CDR2 FQNEAQ (reference sequence). The CDR3 loop is CASSQEEGQGNEKLFF. CDR3 sequence (DNA): TGTGCCAGCAGCCAAGAGGAGGGACAGGGGAATGAAAAACTGTTTTTT.

The chain recombines TRBV30 with TRBJ1-5; D not resolved. The CDR3 is 13 amino acids. Trimming left V 3 bases short and J 3 bases short, with 9 bases between. Looked up from germline, CDR1 is GTSNPN and CDR2 is SVGIG (reference sequence). CDR3: CAWRAGNNQPQHF. For the CDR3, the DNA is TGTGCCTGGAGGGCAGGAAACAATCAGCCCCAGCATTTT.

The rearrangement links TRBV6-5 to TRBJ2-1, with 8 bases lining up with TRBD2. CDR1 and CDR2 (germline): MNHEY, SVGAGI. CDR3 size: 14 residues. Losses at the gene ends were 6 bases for V and 8 bases for J; bases not matched to a gene: 9. The CDR3: CASRRAGGLDEQFF. CDR3 nucleotide sequence: TGTGCCAGCAGGCGGGCGGGAGGTTTGGATGAGCAGTTCTTC.

The chain recombines TRBV11-3 with TRBJ1-2, with 8 bases matching TRBD1. The CDR3 sequence is 13 residues long. The ends lost 5 bases at V and 8 bases at J; junction bases unmatched: 7. Germline V lookup: CDR1 SGHNT, CDR2 YENEEA. This CDR3 is CASSPRGRWGYTF. CDR3 nucleotides: TGTGCCAGCAGCCCCAGGGGGCGCTGGGGCTACACCTTC.

The gene calls are TRBV6-5 and TRBJ2-1, with D possibly TRBD2 on 6 matching bases. Germline V gives CDR1 MNHEY, CDR2 SVGAGI. V shed 7 bases and J shed 5 bases, with 12 bases lying between them. The CDR3 is 13 residues long. The CDR3 nucleotides read TGTGCCAGCACCCGGACGGGGGACAATGAGCAGTTCTTC. Protein product: CASTRTGDNEQFF.

The V and J genes are TRBV5-4 and TRBJ2-7; D might be TRBD1 (6 bases). Trimming cost V 0 bases and J 2 bases, with 15 bases left between them. The CDR3 sequence is 16 residues long. CDR1 is SGHNT, CDR2 YYREEE, per germline (reference sequence). CDR3 sequence reads: CASSLGRTTGTYEQYF. CDR3 nucleotide sequence: TGTGCCAGCAGCTTGGGGCGGACGACAGGAACCTACGAGCAGTACTTC. The full variable domain, with the rest looked up from reference TRBV5-4 and TRBJ2-7, is ETGVTQSPTHLIKTRGQQVTLRCSSQSGHNTVSWYQQALGQGPQFIFQYYREEENGRGNFPPRFSGLQFPNYSSELNVNALELDDSALYLCASSLGRTTGTYEQYFGPGTRLTVT.

The chain recombines TRBV7-2 with TRBJ1-5, with D unclear. Trimming stripped 1 base from V and 7 bases from J, with 8 bases between. CDR1 is SGHTA and CDR2 is FQGNSA in the germline V gene. The CDR3 is 13 amino acids. Here the CDR3 DNA reads TGTGCCAGCAGCTTAGAGGGAGGCCAGCCCCAGCATTTT. This sequence encodes CASSLEGGQPQHF.

The chain links TRBV6-5 to TRBJ2-7; D possibly corresponds to TRBD1 (7 bases). The germline V gene encodes CDR1 MNHEY and CDR2 SVGAGI. The V end lost 6 bases, the J end lost 6 bases, and 21 bases lay between the germline ends. CDR3 length: 15 amino acids. The CDR3 bases are TGTGCCAGCAGGCGACAGGGAGGCATCGGGGGCGAGCAGTACTTC. It translates to CASRRQGGIGGEQYF.

The J gene is TRBJ2-7, the V gene TRBV24-1; D gene uncertain. The germline gives CDR1 KGHDR, CDR2 SFDVKD. V lost 4 bases to trimming and J lost 6 bases, with 15 bases between them. The CDR3 loop spans 14 amino acids. The CDR3 DNA sequence: TGTGCCACCAGTGAACCAGGAAACAGCCGCGAGCAGTACTTC. This codes for CATSEPGNSREQYF.

V is TRBV5-1 and J is TRBJ1-4; TRBD1 aligns across 7 bases. The germline CDR1 and CDR2 sequences are SGHRS and YFSETQ. CDR3 length: 14 amino acids. Germline trimming cut 4 bases from V and 2 bases from J; bases unmatched to any gene: 2. The CDR3 protein is CASSLGQTNEKLFF. In DNA form, the CDR3 reads TGCGCCAGCAGCCTGGGACAGACTAATGAAAAACTGTTTTTT. Together with reference TRBV5-1 and TRBJ1-4, the CDR3 gives the full variable domain: KAGVTQTPRYLIKTRGQQVTLSCSPISGHRSVSWYQQTPGQGLQFLFEYFSETQRNKGNFPGRFSGRQFSNSRSEMNVSTLELGDSALYLCASSLGQTNEKLFFGSGTQLSVL.

The rearrangement joins TRBV2 to TRBJ2-1; 7 nucleotides align to TRBD2. This CDR3 has 15 residues. CDR1 is SNHLY, CDR2 FYNNEI, per germline. The trim removed 2 bases at V and 8 bases at J, leaving 9 bases unmatched. The CDR3 nucleotides are TGTGCCAGCAGTGAACGGGGCGGGAGCGGAGATGAGCAGTTCTTC. Its protein product is CASSERGGSGDEQFF.